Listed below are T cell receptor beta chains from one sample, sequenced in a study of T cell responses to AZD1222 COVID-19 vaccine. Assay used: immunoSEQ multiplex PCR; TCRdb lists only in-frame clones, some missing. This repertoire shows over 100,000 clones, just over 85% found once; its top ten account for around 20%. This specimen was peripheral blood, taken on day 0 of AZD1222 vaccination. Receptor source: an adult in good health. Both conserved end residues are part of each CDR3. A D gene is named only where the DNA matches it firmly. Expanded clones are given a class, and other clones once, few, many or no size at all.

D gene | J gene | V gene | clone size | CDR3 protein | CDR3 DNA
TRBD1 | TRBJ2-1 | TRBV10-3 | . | CAISYETGAYNEQFF | TGTGCCATCAGTTACGAGACAGGGGCCTACAATGAGCAGTTCTTC
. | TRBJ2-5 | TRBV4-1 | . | CASSQQTPGPRGETQYF | TGCGCCAGCAGCCAACAAACTCCGGGACCCCGAGGAGAGACCCAGTACTTC
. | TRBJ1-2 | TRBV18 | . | CASSPPPGTYTSPFF | TGTGCCAGCTCACCTCCGCCCGGGACCTATACTTCCCCTTTCTTC
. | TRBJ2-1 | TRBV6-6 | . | CASSPRNEQFF | TGTGCCAGCAGCCCCAGAAATGAGCAGTTCTTC
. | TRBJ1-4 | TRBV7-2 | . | CASSSRRIRQGPEKLFF | TGTGCCAGCAGCTCGAGGAGGATTAGGCAGGGGCCTGAAAAACTGTTTTTT
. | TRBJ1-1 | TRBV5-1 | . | CASSLVAGDTEAFF | TGCGCCAGCAGCTTAGTGGCAGGGGATACTGAAGCTTTCTTT
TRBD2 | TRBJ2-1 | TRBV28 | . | CASTRTSKNNEQFF | TGTGCCAGCACCCGGACTAGCAAAAACAATGAGCAGTTCTTC
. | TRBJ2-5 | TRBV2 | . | CAGSGQGETQYF | TGTGCCGGCTCGGGCCAGGGAGAGACCCAGTACTTC
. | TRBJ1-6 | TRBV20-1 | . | CSASRGSGLNSPLHF | TGCAGTGCTAGTAGGGGGTCGGGGCTCAATTCACCCCTCCACTTT
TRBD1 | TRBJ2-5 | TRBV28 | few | CASSFPGGSETQYF | TGTGCCAGCAGTTTCCCAGGGGGATCGGAGACCCAGTACTTC
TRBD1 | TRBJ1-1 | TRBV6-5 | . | CASSSQGARANTEAFF | TGTGCCAGCAGTTCACAGGGGGCTAGGGCGAACACTGAAGCTTTCTTT
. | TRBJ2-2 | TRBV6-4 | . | CASSDQNTGGELFF | TGTGCCAGCAGTGACCAAAACACGGGCGGGGAGCTGTTTTTT
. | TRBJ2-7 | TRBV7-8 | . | CASSLAPGHLYEQYF | TGTGCCAGCAGCTTAGCCCCGGGACACCTCTACGAGCAGTACTTC
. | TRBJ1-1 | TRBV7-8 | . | CASSQQGGLYTEAFF | TGTGCCAGCTCTCAACAGGGAGGATTATACACTGAAGCTTTCTTT
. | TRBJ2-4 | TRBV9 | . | CASSLDSSLAKNIQYF | TGTGCCAGCAGCCTAGACAGCTCTCTAGCCAAAAACATTCAGTACTTC
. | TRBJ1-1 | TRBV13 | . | CASSLDGGGALSEAFF | TGTGCCAGCAGCTTAGATGGGGGGGGAGCTTTATCCGAAGCTTTCTTT
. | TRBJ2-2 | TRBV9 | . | CASSVPGTGELFF | TGTGCCAGCAGCGTACCAGGTACCGGGGAGCTGTTTTTT
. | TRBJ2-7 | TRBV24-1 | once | CATSGGRYEQYF | TGTGCCACCAGTGGAGGGCGATACGAGCAGTACTTC
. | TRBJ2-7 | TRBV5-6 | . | CASSFYGGYEQYF | TGTGCCAGCAGCTTTTACGGGGGTTACGAGCAGTACTTC
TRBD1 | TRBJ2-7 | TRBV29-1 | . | CSVFVFMGQGGEQYF | TGCAGCGTGTTCGTTTTTATGGGACAGGGTGGCGAGCAGTACTTC
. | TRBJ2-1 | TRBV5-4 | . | CASSGGQLIYNEQFF | TGTGCCAGCAGCGGAGGACAGTTGATTTACAATGAGCAGTTCTTC
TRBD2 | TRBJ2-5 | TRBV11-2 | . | CASSLGLAGRGQETQYF | TGTGCCAGCAGCTTAGGGCTAGCGGGTAGGGGTCAAGAGACCCAGTACTTC
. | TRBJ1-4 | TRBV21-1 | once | CASSSTGVGKLFF | TGTGCCAGCAGCTCCACCGGGGTAGGCAAACTGTTTTTT
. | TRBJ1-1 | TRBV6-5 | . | CASSFFMGAKNTEAFF | TGTGCCAGCAGTTTTTTCATGGGGGCGAAGAACACTGAAGCTTTCTTT
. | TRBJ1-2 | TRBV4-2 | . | CASSQDLGVGSGYTF | TGTGCCAGCAGCCAAGATCTCGGGGTTGGGAGTGGCTACACCTTC
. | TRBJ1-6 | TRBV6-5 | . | CASRTTNNSPLHF | TGTGCCAGCAGAACTACTAATAATTCACCCCTCCACTTT
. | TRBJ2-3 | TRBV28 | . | CASAGGHSTDTQYF | TGTGCCAGCGCTGGAGGACACTCCACAGATACGCAGTATTTT
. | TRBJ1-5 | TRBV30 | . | CAWSLGIYSNQPQHF | TGTGCCTGGAGTTTAGGGATCTATAGCAATCAGCCCCAGCATTTT
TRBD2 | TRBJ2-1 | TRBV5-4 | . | CASSLGRGGAYNEQFF | TGTGCCAGCAGCTTGGGGCGGGGGGGTGCCTACAATGAGCAGTTCTTC
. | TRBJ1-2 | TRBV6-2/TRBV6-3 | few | CASTPSRSLNYGYTF | TGTGCCAGCACCCCAAGCAGGAGCCTTAACTATGGCTACACCTTC
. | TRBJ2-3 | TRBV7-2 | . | CASSLRWMGVADTQYF | TGTGCCAGCAGCTTAAGGTGGATGGGTGTCGCAGATACGCAGTATTTT
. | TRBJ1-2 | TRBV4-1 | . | CASSPPRQNYGYTF | TGCGCCAGCAGCCCTCCCCGACAGAACTATGGCTACACCTTC
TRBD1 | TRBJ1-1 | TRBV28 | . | CASSPTRQGKTEAFF | TGTGCCAGCAGTCCTACCCGACAGGGAAAAACTGAAGCTTTCTTT
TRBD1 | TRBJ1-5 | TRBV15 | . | CATSRRTGGSNQPQHF | TGTGCCACCAGCAGACGGACAGGGGGGAGCAATCAGCCCCAGCATTTT
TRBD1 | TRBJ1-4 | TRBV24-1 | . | CATSDPGTGAGQSEKLFF | TGTGCCACCAGTGACCCCGGGACAGGGGCGGGGCAAAGTGAAAAACTGTTTTTT
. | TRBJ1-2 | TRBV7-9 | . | CASTWNDKGNRGYTF | TGTGCCAGCACTTGGAACGACAAGGGTAACCGGGGCTACACCTTC
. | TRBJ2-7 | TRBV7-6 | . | CASSLAWGNHYEQYF | TGTGCCAGCAGCTTAGCGTGGGGCAACCACTACGAGCAGTACTTC